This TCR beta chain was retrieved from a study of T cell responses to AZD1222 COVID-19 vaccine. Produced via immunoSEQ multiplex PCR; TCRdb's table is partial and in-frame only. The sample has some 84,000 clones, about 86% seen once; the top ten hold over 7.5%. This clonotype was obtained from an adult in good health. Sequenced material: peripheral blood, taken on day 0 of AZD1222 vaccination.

This CDR3 reads CASSLDVGNEQFF. For the CDR3, the DNA is TGCGCCAGCAGCTTGGACGTCGGGAATGAGCAGTTCTTC. The chain employs TRBV5-1 and TRBJ2-1; D unresolved. The CDR3 is 13 residues long. Germline CDR1 is SGHRS and CDR2 is YFSETQ. Trimming took off 0 bases at V and 7 bases at J, with 8 bases between the two ends.